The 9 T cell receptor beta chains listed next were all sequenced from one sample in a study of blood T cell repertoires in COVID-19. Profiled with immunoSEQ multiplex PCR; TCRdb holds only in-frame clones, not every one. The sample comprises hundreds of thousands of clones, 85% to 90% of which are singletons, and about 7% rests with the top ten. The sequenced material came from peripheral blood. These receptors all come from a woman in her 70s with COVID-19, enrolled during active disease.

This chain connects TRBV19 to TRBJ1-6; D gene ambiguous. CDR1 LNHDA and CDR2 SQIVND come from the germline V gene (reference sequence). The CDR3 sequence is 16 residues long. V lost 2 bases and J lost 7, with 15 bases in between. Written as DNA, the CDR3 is TGTGCCAGTAGTATATACGGGTCTCCTTTAAATTCACCCCTCCACTTT. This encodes CASSIYGSPLNSPLHF.

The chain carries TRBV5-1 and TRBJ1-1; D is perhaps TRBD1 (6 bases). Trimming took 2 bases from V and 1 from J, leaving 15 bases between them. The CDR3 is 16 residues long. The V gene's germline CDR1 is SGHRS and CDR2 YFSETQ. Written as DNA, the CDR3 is TGCGCCAGCAGCTTCGCCCGGGGGGGCTCGAACACTGAAGCTTTCTTT. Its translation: CASSFARGGSNTEAFF.

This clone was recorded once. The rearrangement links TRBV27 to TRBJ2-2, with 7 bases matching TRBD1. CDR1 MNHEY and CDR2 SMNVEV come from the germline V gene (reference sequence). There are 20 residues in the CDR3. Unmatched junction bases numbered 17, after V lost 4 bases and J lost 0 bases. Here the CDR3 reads CASSSHKILDRTANTGELFF. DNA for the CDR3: TGTGCCAGCAGTTCCCACAAGATTTTGGACAGGACGGCGAACACCGGGGAGCTGTTTTTT.

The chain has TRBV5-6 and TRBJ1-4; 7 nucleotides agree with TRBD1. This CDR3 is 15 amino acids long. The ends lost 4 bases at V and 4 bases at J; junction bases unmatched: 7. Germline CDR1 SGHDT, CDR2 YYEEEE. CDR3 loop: CASSERTGINEKLFF. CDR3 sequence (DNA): TGTGCCAGCAGCGAAAGGACAGGAATTAATGAAAAACTGTTTTTT. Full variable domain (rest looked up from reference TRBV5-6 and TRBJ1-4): DAGVTQSPTHLIKTRGQQVTLRCSPKSGHDTVSWYQQALGQGPQFIFQYYEEEERQRGNFPDRFSGHQFPNYSSELNVNALLLGDSALYLCASSERTGINEKLFFGSGTQLSVL.

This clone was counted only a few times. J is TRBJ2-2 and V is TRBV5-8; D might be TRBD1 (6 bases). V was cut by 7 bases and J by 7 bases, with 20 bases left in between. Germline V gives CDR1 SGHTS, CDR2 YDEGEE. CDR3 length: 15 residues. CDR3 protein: CASGLWVTGFGELFF. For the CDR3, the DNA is TGTGCCAGCGGACTCTGGGTAACAGGGTTCGGGGAGCTGTTTTTT.

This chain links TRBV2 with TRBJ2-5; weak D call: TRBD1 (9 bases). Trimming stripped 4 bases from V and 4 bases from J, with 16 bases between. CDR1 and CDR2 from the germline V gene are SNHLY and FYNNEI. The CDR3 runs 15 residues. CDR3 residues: CASSGTGAGGETQYF. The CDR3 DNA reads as TGTGCCAGCAGTGGGACAGGGGCGGGGGGAGAGACCCAGTACTTC.

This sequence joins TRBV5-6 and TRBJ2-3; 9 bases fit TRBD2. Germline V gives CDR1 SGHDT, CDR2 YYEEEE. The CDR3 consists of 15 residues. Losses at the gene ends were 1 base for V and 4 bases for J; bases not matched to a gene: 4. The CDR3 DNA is TGTGCCAGCAGCTTGTTAGCGGGGGAAGCAGATACGCAGTATTTT. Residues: CASSLLAGEADTQYF. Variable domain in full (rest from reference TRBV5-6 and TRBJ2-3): DAGVTQSPTHLIKTRGQQVTLRCSPKSGHDTVSWYQQALGQGPQFIFQYYEEEERQRGNFPDRFSGHQFPNYSSELNVNALLLGDSALYLCASSLLAGEADTQYFGPGTRLTVL.

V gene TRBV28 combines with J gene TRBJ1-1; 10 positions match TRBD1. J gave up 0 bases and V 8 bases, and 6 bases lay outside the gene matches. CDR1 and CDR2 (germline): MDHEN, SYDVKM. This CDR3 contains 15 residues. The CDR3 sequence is CASSGTGAVNTEAFF. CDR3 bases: TGTGCCAGCTCAGGGACAGGGGCGGTGAACACTGAAGCTTTCTTT.

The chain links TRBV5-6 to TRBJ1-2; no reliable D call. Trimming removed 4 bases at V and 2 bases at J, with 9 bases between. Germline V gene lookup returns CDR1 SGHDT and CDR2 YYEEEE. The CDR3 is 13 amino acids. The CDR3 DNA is TGTGCCAGCAGCGATATGGAGAACTATGGCTACACCTTC. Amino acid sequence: CASSDMENYGYTF.